The rows below give T cell receptor beta chains drawn from one sample of a study of T cells after yellow fever vaccination. TCRdb re-derived calls from the 5' RACE reads in MiXCR, one entry per CDR3 protein. Here the sample spans about 340,000 distinct CDR3 sequences, 4% being singletons. This sample comprised PBMCs, obtained 5 days after the yellow fever booster vaccination. The receptors here all came from a man younger than 35 who received the YFV17D yellow fever vaccine. CDR3s include the opening cysteine and the closing phenylalanine or tryptophan. D genes are given only for firm matches. Rows may omit the clone size; those that give it use once, few, many or a size class.

clone size	J gene	V gene	D gene	CDR3 protein	CDR3 DNA
NA	TRBJ2-3	TRBV5-1	TRBD2	CASSVGIAGGTDTQYF	TGCGCCAGCAGCGTAGGGATAGCGGGGGGCACAGATACGCAGTATTTT
few	TRBJ2-2	TRBV4-1	NA	CASSRGPQSRELFF	TGCGCCAGCAGCCGCGGTCCCCAATCTAGGGAGCTGTTTTTT
many	TRBJ2-3	TRBV12-3/TRBV12-4	NA	CASSPLPSGADTQYF	TGTGCCAGCAGTCCCCTGCCCTCCGGGGCGGATACGCAGTATTTT
many	TRBJ2-2	TRBV2	TRBD1	CASIEDRGTGELFF	TGTGCCAGCATTGAAGACAGGGGCACCGGGGAGCTGTTTTTT
few	TRBJ2-4	TRBV30	TRBD2	CAWSPAGVAKNIQYF	TGTGCCTGGAGCCCAGCGGGGGTAGCCAAAAACATTCAGTACTTC
NA	TRBJ2-1	TRBV7-9	NA	CANTKDRLSGEQFF	TGTGCCAACACCAAAGACAGGCTTAGCGGTGAGCAGTTCTTC
few	TRBJ1-4	TRBV29-1	NA	CSVSGRVNEKLFF	TGCAGCGTCTCCGGGAGGGTTAATGAAAAACTGTTTTTT
few	TRBJ2-3	TRBV19	NA	CASMSLSTDTQYF	TGTGCCAGTATGAGTCTCTCAACAGATACGCAGTATTTT
many	TRBJ1-5	TRBV18	NA	CASSPPRRDSNQPQHF	TGTGCCAGCTCACCCCCGCGCAGGGATAGCAATCAGCCCCAGCATTTT
few	TRBJ2-3	TRBV18	NA	CASVFTDTQYF	TGTGCCAGCGTTTTCACAGATACGCAGTATTTT
many	TRBJ2-3	TRBV7-8	NA	CASRRLGFSSTDTQYF	TGTGCCAGCAGGCGGCTCGGATTTTCTAGCACAGATACGCAGTATTTT
many	TRBJ1-1	TRBV9	TRBD1	CASSVGSGTANTEAFF	TGTGCCAGCAGCGTGGGATCCGGGACAGCGAACACTGAAGCTTTCTTT
few	TRBJ1-1	TRBV5-1	NA	CASSSGQGGYTEAFF	TGCGCCAGCAGCTCTGGTCAGGGAGGTTACACTGAAGCTTTCTTT
few	TRBJ2-3	TRBV20-1	TRBD1	CSARPGGTQYF	TGCAGTGCTAGACCAGGGGGTACGCAGTATTTT
few	TRBJ2-2	TRBV12-3/TRBV12-4	TRBD1	CASSQMGQGRTGELFF	TGTGCCAGCAGTCAGATGGGACAGGGGCGTACCGGGGAGCTGTTTTTT
many	TRBJ1-5	TRBV5-1	NA	CASSLVQGNQPQHF	TGCGCCAGCAGCTTGGTACAGGGAAATCAGCCCCAGCATTTT
NA	TRBJ2-1	TRBV7-3	TRBD1	CASRTGGNRDSLNEQFF	TGTGCCAGCAGAACAGGGGGGAACCGGGACAGCCTCAATGAGCAGTTCTTC
NA	TRBJ1-2	TRBV6-6	NA	CATWGGDDGYTF	TGTGCCACCTGGGGGGGGGATGATGGCTACACCTTC
many	TRBJ2-1	TRBV20-1	TRBD2	CSASTGGLDYEQFF	TGCAGTGCTAGTACGGGGGGGCTTGACTATGAGCAGTTCTTC
NA	TRBJ1-5	TRBV5-5	NA	CASRWGAGDQPQHF	TGTGCCAGCAGATGGGGGGCAGGGGATCAGCCCCAGCATTTT
many	TRBJ1-5	TRBV28	NA	CASSLRRGQPQHF	TGTGCCAGCAGTTTACGGAGGGGTCAGCCCCAGCATTTT
few	TRBJ2-1	TRBV6-5	NA	CASSYSVQGFEQFF	TGTGCCAGCAGTTACTCGGTCCAGGGTTTTGAGCAGTTCTTC
few	TRBJ1-2	TRBV29-1	TRBD1	CCSWGQGNYGYTF	TGCTGCTCCTGGGGACAGGGGAACTATGGCTACACCTTC
NA	TRBJ1-1	TRBV2	TRBD1	CASIPQGGTEAFF	TGTGCCAGCATTCCACAGGGGGGCACTGAAGCTTTCTTT
many	TRBJ2-2	TRBV5-1	TRBD1	CASSLDRGLNTGELFF	TGCGCCAGCAGCTTGGACAGGGGGCTGAACACCGGGGAGCTGTTTTTT
few	TRBJ1-1	TRBV4-3	TRBD1	CASSQNWGTANTEAFF	TGCGCCAGCAGCCAAAATTGGGGGACAGCGAACACTGAAGCTTTCTTT
many	TRBJ2-1	TRBV20-1	TRBD2	CSAGGGAGYNEQFF	TGCAGTGCGGGCGGGGGGGCCGGATACAATGAGCAGTTCTTC